This TCR beta chain is drawn from a study of shared clonotypes between healthy human individuals. The CDR3 contains 16 residues. Germline V gene data show CDR1 as SEHNR and CDR2 as FQNEAQ (reference sequence). Trimming took off 5 bases at V and 0 bases at J, with 15 bases between the two ends. Generated by immunoSEQ multiplex PCR, the TCRdb table keeps only in-frame clones and is missing some. The sample shows approximately 2.1 million clones, 80% to 95% of them seen only once. The V gene is TRBV7-9, the J gene TRBJ2-3; D gene ambiguous. This TCR derives from a man between 18 and 35 years old in good health. Some clones in this sample may be carry-over from other donors' samples. The sequencing sample was made of naive CD4+ T cells from PBMCs. The sample's subset: CD45RA+ positively selected. The CDR3 DNA follows: TGTGCCAGCAGCACGTCGGTCGCGGTTAGCACAGATACGCAGTATTTT. Translating gives CASSTSVAVSTDTQYF.